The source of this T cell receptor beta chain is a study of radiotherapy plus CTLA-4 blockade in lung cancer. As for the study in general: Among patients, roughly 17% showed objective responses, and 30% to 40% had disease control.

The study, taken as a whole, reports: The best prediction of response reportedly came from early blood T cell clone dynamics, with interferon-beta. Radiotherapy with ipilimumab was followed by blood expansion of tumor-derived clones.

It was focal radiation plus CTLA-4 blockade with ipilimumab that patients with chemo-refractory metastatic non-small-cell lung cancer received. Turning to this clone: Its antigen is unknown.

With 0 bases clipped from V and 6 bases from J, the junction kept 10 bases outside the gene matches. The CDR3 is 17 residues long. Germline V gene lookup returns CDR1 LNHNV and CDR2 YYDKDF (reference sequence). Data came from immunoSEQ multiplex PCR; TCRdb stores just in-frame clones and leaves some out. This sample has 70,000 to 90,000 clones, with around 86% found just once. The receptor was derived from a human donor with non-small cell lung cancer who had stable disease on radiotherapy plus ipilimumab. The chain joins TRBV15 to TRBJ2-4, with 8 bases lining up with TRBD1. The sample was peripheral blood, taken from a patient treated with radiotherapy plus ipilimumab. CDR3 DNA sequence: TGTGCCACCAGCAGAGAACCCCCGACAGGGGCTATAAACATTCAGTACTTC. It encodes CATSREPPTGAINIQYF.